The source of this TCR beta chain is a study of shared clonotypes between healthy human individuals. Study summary: Donor ages ranged 18 to 49 years: a couple of women, a few men.

Using immunoSEQ multiplex PCR, the repertoire was profiled, and TCRdb retains in-frame clones only, with some absent. Here the sample spans about 230,000 clones, 65% to 70% being singletons. The CDR3 loop spans 14 amino acids. V was pared by 5 bases and J by 3 bases, with 14 bases between. Per germline, CDR1 MNHEY and CDR2 SMNVEV (reference sequence). The receptor was derived from a young man in good health. Material for sequencing was memory CD4+ T cells sorted from blood. Subset meaning: CD45RA-negative fraction. This sequence joins TRBV27 and TRBJ2-7; D unclear. CDR3: CASSPDPKLYEQYF. CDR3 DNA: TGTGCCAGCAGTCCCGACCCAAAACTCTACGAGCAGTACTTC.